This T cell receptor (beta chain) was recorded in a study of T-cell reconstitution after alpha-beta-depleted transplantation in children listed by TCRdb under 2016. With regard to the full study: The study quantitatively tracked T-cell immune reconstitution after TCRalphabeta/CD19-depleted allogeneic hematopoietic cell transplantation in children using TCR repertoire profiling.

What the work shows at the level of the full study, not this receptor alone: In some patients, high TCRbeta diversity at day 60 was attributed to recipient T cells and intrathymic progenitors that had survived conditioning. Over the following months the frequencies of hyperexpanded clones went down, and after one year T-cell counts and TCRbeta diversity were mostly credited to newly produced T cells. The apparently early alphabetaT-cell count recovery about two months after transplant was reportedly dependent on only several hundred rapidly expanded clones derived from non-depleted graft cells.

The library was prepared using PCR. Reads for this sample came from an Illumina HiSeq 2500. TCR libraries were prepared with molecular barcoding, using unique molecular identifiers to normalize TCRbeta repertoire quantification. TCRdb's own reprocessing of the public reads used fastp at Q25 and MiXCR and kept productive beta chains. All rows with the same CDR3 protein become a single entry with the most common DNA and genes. This sample lists approximately 300,000 distinct CDR3 sequences; less than 9.5% were detected once. Clones ranked in the top ten supply about 9.3% of the sample. With respect to this clonotype: It lacks a known antigen. Per-base quality was not reported, and no clone a single base away is much larger than it.

The treatment or condition label, as the study defines it: allogeneic hematopoietic cell transplantation with graft depleted of TCRalphabeta T cells and CD19 B cells. The children who served as transplant recipients had been given grafts of TCRalphabeta/CD19-depleted allogeneic hematopoietic cells. CDR1 and CDR2, looked up from the germline V gene, are SGHRS and YFSETQ. From the cysteine through the phenylalanine, the CDR3 covers 16 amino acids. The kept DNA is CDR3 alone, 48 bases in frame from the first base. V loses 4 bases at its end and J loses 4 bases; junction bases beyond the gene matches: 9.

Rearrangement joined TRBV5-1 to TRBJ2-7; 12 central bases correspond to TRBD1. Sample: peripheral blood, taken 360 days after TCRalphabeta/CD19-depleted stem cell transplant. This receptor was obtained from a female patient aged 2-10 years who had a stem cell transplant for Fanconi anemia, so the T cells may come from the graft donor. The DNA sequence reads TGCGCCAGCAGCCCCATTGGGACAGGGGGCGCTTACGAGCAGTACTTC. Its protein is CASSPIGTGGAYEQYF.